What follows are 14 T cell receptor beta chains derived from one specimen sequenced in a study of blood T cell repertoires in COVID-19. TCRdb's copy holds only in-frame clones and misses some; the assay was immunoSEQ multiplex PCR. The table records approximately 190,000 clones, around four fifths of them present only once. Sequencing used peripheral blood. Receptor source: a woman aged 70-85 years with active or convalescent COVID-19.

CDR3 amino acids: CASSRDIYNYGYTF. The DNA for the CDR3 is TGTGCCAGCAGCCGGGACATCTATAACTATGGCTACACCTTC. The rearrangement joins TRBV6-5 to TRBJ1-2; TRBD1 is a possible D gene (6 bases). Trimming shortened V by 6 bases and J by 1 base, and 12 bases separated the two germline ends. CDR3 length: 14 residues. Germline V lookup: CDR1 MNHEY, CDR2 SVGAGI.

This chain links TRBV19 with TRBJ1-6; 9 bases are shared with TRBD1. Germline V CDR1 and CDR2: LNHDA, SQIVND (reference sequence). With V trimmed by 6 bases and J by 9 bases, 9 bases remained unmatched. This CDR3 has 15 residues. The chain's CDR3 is CASSFIQGAGSPLHF. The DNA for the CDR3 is TGTGCCAGTAGCTTTATACAGGGGGCCGGTTCACCCCTCCACTTT.

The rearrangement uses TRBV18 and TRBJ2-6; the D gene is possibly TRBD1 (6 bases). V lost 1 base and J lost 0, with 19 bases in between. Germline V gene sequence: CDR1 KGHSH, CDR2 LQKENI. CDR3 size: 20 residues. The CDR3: CASSPRTTGGISSGANVLTF. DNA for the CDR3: TGTGCCAGCTCACCACGGACGACAGGAGGTATCTCCTCTGGGGCCAACGTCCTGACTTTC.

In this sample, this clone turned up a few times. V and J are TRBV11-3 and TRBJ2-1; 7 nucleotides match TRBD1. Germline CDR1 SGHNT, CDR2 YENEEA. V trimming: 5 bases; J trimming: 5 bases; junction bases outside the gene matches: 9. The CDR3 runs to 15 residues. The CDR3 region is CASSPRAGGHNEQFF. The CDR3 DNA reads TGTGCCAGCAGCCCGCGGGCAGGGGGTCACAATGAGCAGTTCTTC.

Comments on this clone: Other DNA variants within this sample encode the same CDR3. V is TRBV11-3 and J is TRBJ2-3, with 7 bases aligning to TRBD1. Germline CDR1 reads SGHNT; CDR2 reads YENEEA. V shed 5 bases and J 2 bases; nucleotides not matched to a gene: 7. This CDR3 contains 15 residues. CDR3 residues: CASSPRQGATDTQYF. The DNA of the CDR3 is TGTGCCAGCAGCCCCAGACAGGGTGCCACAGATACGCAGTATTTT.

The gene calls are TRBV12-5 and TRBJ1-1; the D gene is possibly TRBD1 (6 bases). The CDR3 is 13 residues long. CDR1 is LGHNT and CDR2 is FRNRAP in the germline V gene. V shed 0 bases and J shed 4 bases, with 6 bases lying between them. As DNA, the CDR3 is TGTGCTAGTGGTTTGGTACAGGGCACTGAAGCTTTCTTT. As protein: CASGLVQGTEAFF.

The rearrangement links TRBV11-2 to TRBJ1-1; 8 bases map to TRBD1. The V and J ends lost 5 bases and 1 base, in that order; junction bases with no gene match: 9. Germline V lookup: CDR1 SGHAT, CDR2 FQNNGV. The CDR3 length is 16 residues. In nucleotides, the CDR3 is TGTGCCAGCAGCCTACGGACAGGGAAAGGGAACACTGAAGCTTTCTTT. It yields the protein CASSLRTGKGNTEAFF.

CDR3 residues: CASSLGLAGGLAGELFF. The CDR3, as DNA: TGTGCCAGCAGTTTAGGACTAGCGGGAGGATTGGCCGGGGAGCTGTTTTTT. This rearrangement joins TRBV27 to TRBJ2-2, with 14 nucleotides matching TRBD2. Germline V CDR1 and CDR2: MNHEY, SMNVEV (reference sequence). J was trimmed by 6 bases and V by 2 bases; bases with no gene match: 5. CDR3 length: 17 residues.

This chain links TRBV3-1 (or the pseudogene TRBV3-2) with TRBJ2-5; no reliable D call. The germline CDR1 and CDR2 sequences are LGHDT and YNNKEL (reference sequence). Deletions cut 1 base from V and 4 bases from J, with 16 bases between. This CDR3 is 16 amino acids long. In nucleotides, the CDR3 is TGTGCCAGCAGCCAAGTACCGCGCGGAAAAGGAGAGACCCAGTACTTC. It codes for CASSQVPRGKGETQYF.

Here the CDR3 DNA reads TGCGCCAGCAGTGGGACTACTAGCACAGATACGCAGTATTTT. Its translation: CASSGTTSTDTQYF. The V gene is TRBV10-2, the J gene TRBJ2-3; D may be TRBD2 (6 bases). This CDR3 comprises 14 residues. The ends were cut back, 4 bases at V and 0 bases at J, with 8 bases in the middle. Germline CDR1 is WSHSY and CDR2 is SAAADI.

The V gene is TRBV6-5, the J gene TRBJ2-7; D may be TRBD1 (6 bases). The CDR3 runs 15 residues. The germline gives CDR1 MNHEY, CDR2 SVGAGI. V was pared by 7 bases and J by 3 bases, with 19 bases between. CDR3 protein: CASTRLDSSSYEQYF. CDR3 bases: TGTGCCAGCACCCGCTTGGACAGCTCCAGCTACGAGCAGTACTTC.

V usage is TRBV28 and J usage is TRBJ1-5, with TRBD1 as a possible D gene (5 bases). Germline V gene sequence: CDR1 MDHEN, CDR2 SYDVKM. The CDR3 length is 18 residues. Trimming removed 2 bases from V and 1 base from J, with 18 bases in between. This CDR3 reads CASSLGSGKGRSNQPQHF. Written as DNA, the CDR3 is TGTGCCAGCAGTTTAGGATCAGGGAAGGGTAGGAGCAATCAGCCCCAGCATTTT.

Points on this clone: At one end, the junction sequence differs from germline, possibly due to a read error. DNA of the CDR3: TGTGCCAGCAGCCAAGCCCACTCCGACGAGCAGTACTTC. It codes for CASSQAHSDEQYF. The V call is TRBV3-1 (or the pseudogene TRBV3-2), the J call TRBJ2-7, with D unclear. This CDR3 contains 13 residues. Germline CDR1 LGHDT, CDR2 YNNKEL (reference sequence).

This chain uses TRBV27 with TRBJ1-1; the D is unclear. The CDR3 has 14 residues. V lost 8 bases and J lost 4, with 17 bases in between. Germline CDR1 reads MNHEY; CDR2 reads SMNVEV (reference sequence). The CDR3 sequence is CASRYHGLRTEAFF. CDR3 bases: TGTGCCAGCCGATACCACGGTCTTCGCACTGAAGCTTTCTTT.